This T cell receptor beta chain was profiled in a study of T cell repertoires in ileal Crohn's disease. Study-wide points: Sorted CD8 T cells held more high-frequency clones than CD4. Compared with non-smokers, active smokers at surgery showed more clonal expansions. Clonality above 26.8% at surgery always came with endoscopic recurrence.

Five hundred nanograms of biopsy DNA per sample underwent TCRB immunosequencing. Assay: immunoSEQ multiplex PCR; the TCRdb copy retains only in-frame clones and omits some. In the table there are approximately 2,000 clones, more than 75% of which are singletons. Documented time point: neoterminal ileum biopsy at postoperative endoscopy, about 6 months after surgery. Notes on this clone: Its antigen is undetermined.

The CDR3 spans 15 residues. Trimming stripped 0 bases from V and 1 base from J, with 9 bases between. Germline values: CDR1 LGHNA, CDR2 YSLEER. This TCR was sampled from an adult with Crohn's disease. V gene TRBV4-3 combines with J gene TRBJ1-2; the D gene is possibly TRBD1 (5 bases). Specimen: ileal tissue. CDR3 nucleotides: TGCGCCAGCAGCCAAGATTCGACAGTTAACTATGGCTACACCTTC. Translated: CASSQDSTVNYGYTF.